The subject of this entry is one T cell receptor beta chain. TCRdb re-derived calls from the 5' RACE reads in MiXCR, one entry per CDR3 protein. The sample has some 440,000 distinct CDR3 sequences, 20% to 25% seen once. This sample is drawn from a study of identical twins. Trimming took 0 bases from V and 7 from J, leaving 14 bases between them. Looked up from germline, CDR1 is SGHRS and CDR2 is YFSETQ. The CDR3 runs 14 residues. These data were likewise used in another study, on T cells expressing NK-cell markers. That source reports: Sorted T-cell subsets CD3+CD56+NKG2C+, CD3+CD56+NKG2C- and CD3+CD56-NKG2C+ were TCR beta-sequenced. These clonotypes, the leaders elsewhere, also led the CD3+CD56-NKG2C+ fraction in several donors.

This TCR was sampled from a young woman in good health. The material sequenced was CD4+ T cells sorted from blood. This chain joins TRBV5-1 and TRBJ2-7, with D perhaps TRBD1 (5 bases). The CDR3 here is CASSLDRTPREQYF. CDR3 bases: TGCGCCAGCAGCTTGGACAGGACCCCGCGAGAGCAGTACTTC.